Sequencing of this T cell receptor (beta chain) was carried out in a study of beta chain features in type 1 diabetes. About the research overall: Healthy donors and patients had similar age, gender and cell yields. Broader study findings: TCRB CDR3s from Type 1 diabetes patients were moderately but significantly shorter in all four CD4+ subsets. For type 1 diabetes patients, VDJ junctions showed fewer insertions and more deletions.

Expressed TCRB transcripts were sequenced because the entire RNA isolate underwent reverse transcription. Clones were read by immunoSEQ multiplex PCR, and TCRdb kept only the in-frame ones, dropping some. The sample records roughly 230,000 clones, 11% being singletons. CDR1 and CDR2 from the germline V gene are SGHRS and YFSETQ. This CDR3 spans 15 amino acids. Losses at the gene ends were 4 bases for V and 5 bases for J; bases not matched to a gene: 5. As concerns this clone: Its antigen remains unidentified.

The chain has TRBV5-1 and TRBJ1-6; 8 bases align to TRBD1. The sequencing input was naive CD4+ T cells from blood. The clonotype was recovered from a man aged 25 to 40 with type 1 diabetes. CDR3 protein: CASSIRQGNNSPLHF. The CDR3 DNA follows: TGCGCCAGCAGCATAAGACAGGGGAATAATTCACCCCTCCACTTT.